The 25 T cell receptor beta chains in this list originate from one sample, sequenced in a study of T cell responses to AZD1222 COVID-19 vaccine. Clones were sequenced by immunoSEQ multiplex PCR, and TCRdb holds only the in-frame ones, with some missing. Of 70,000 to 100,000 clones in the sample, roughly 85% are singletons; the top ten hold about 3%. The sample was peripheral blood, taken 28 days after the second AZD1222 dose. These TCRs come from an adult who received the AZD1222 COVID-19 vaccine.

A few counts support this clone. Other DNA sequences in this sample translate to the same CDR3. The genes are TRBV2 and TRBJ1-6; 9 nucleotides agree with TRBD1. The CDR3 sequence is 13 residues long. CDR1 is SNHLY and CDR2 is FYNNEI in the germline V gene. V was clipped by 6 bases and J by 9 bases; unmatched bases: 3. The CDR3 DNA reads TGTGCCAGCAGACAGGGGGCGAGTTCACCCCTCCACTTT. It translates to CASRQGASSPLHF.

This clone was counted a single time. CDR3 DNA: TGTGCCAGCAGGCAAGGACGGGGACCGTACAATGAGCAGTTCTTC. It yields the protein CASRQGRGPYNEQFF. The chain is built from TRBV28 and TRBJ2-1; tentatively, D is TRBD1 or TRBD2 (5 bases each). The CDR3 is 15 residues long. V was shortened by 6 bases and J by 4 bases, with 16 bases between the two germline ends. From germline, CDR1 is MDHEN and CDR2 SYDVKM. The full variable domain, with the rest looked up from reference TRBV28 and TRBJ2-1, is DVKVTQSSRYLVKRTGEKVFLECVQDMDHENMFWYRQDPGLGLRLIYFSYDVKMKEKGDIPEGYSVSREKKERFSLILESASTNQTSMYLCASRQGRGPYNEQFFGPGTRLTVL.

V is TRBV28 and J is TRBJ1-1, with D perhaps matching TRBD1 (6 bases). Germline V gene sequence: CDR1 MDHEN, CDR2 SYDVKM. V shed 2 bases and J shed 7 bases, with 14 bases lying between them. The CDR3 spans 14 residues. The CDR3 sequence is CASSLAGARDEAFF. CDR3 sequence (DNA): TGTGCCAGCAGTTTAGCAGGGGCCCGGGATGAAGCTTTCTTT.

CDR3 sequence: CASSLDPGRTAGGLFF. In DNA, the CDR3 is TGCGCCAGCAGCTTGGATCCGGGCCGAACAGCGGGTGGGCTGTTTTTT. The rearrangement links TRBV5-1 to TRBJ2-2; D perhaps matches TRBD2 (6 bases). Germline V gives CDR1 SGHRS, CDR2 YFSETQ. The CDR3 runs 16 residues. Trimming stripped 0 bases from V and 13 bases from J, with 22 bases between.

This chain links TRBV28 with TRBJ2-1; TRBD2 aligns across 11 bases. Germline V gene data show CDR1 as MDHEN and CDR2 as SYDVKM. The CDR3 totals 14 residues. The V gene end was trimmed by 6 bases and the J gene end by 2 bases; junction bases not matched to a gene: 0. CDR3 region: CASRLAGAYNEQFF. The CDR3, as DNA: TGTGCCAGCAGACTAGCGGGAGCCTACAATGAGCAGTTCTTC.

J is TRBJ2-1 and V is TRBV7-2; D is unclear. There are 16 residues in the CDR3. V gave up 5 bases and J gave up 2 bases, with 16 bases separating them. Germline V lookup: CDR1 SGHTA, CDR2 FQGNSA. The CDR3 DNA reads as TGTGCCAGCAGCCCTAAATCCGGTTTCACCTACAATGAGCAGTTCTTC. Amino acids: CASSPKSGFTYNEQFF.

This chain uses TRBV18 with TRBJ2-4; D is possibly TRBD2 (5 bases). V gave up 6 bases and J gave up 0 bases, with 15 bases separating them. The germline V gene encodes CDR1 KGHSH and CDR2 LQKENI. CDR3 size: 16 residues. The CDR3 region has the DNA TGTGCCAGCTCTCCCGGGGAAGGCCTAGCCAAAAACATTCAGTACTTC. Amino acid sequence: CASSPGEGLAKNIQYF.

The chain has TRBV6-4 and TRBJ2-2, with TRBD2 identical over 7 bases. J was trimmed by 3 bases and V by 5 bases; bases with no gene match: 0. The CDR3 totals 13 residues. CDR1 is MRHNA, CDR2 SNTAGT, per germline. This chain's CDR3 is CASSSGDTGELFF. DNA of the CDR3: TGTGCCAGCAGTAGCGGGGACACCGGGGAGCTGTTTTTT.

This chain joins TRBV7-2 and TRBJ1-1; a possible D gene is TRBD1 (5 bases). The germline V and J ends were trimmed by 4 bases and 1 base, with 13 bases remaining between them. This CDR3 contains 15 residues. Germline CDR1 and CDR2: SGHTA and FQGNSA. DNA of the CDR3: TGTGCCAGCAGCTGGCCGGGACTCAAGAACACTGAAGCTTTCTTT. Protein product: CASSWPGLKNTEAFF.

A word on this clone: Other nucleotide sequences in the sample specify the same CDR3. The CDR3 coding sequence is TGCGCCAGCAGCTTGGAAGGAGCGGGGGGGCCGGGCACCGGGGAGCTGTTTTTT. This encodes CASSLEGAGGPGTGELFF. This rearrangement joins TRBV5-1 to TRBJ2-2, with TRBD2 matching 10 bases. This CDR3 is built from 18 residues. The V segment lost 0 bases and the J segment 4 bases; nucleotides outside the gene matches: 9. CDR1 is SGHRS and CDR2 is YFSETQ in the germline V gene.

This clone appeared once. CDR3 in DNA: TGTGCCAGCAGTTACTCCGGGGGGAGAGGAGGAAATGGCTACACCTTC. Protein sequence: CASSYSGGRGGNGYTF. The rearrangement joins TRBV6-5 to TRBJ1-2, with a tentative D call TRBD1 (5 bases). The ends were cut back, 0 bases at V and 6 bases at J, with 17 bases in the middle. This CDR3 contains 16 residues. The germline gives CDR1 MNHEY, CDR2 SVGAGI.

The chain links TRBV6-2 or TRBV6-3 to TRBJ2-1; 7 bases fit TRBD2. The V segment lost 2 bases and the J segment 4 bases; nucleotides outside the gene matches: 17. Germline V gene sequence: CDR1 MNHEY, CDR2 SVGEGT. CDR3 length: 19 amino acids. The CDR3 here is CASSYPPWRGGEMYNEQFF. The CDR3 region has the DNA TGTGCCAGCAGTTACCCGCCCTGGCGGGGAGGGGAGATGTACAATGAGCAGTTCTTC.

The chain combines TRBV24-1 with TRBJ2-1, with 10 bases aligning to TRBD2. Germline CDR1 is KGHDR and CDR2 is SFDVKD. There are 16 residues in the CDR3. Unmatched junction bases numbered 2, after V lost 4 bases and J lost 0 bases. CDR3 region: CATSESSGGSYNEQFF. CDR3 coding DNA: TGTGCCACCAGTGAGTCTAGCGGGGGCTCCTACAATGAGCAGTTCTTC.

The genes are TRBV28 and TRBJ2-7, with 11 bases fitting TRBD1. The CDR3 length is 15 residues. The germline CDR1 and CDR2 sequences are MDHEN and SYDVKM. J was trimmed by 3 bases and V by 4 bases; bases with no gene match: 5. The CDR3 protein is CASSSWTGGFYEQYF. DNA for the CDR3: TGTGCCAGCAGTTCCTGGACAGGGGGCTTCTACGAGCAGTACTTC.

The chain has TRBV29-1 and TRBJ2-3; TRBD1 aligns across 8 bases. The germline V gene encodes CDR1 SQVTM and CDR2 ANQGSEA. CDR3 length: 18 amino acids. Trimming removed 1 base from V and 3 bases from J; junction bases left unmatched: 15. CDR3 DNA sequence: TGCAGCGTTGAAGGGCGGACAGGGATGTGGCGGGCGACAGATACGCAGTATTTT. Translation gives CSVEGRTGMWRATDTQYF.

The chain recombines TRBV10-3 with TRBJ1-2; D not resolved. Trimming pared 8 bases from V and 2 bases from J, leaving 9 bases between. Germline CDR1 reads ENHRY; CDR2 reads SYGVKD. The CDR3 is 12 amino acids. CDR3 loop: CAISGGNYGYTF. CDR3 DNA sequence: TGTGCCATCTCAGGCGGCAACTATGGCTACACCTTC.

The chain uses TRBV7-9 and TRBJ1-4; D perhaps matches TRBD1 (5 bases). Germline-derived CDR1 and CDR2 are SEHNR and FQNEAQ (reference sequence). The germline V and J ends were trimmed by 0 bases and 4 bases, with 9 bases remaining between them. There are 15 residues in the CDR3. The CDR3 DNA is TGTGCCAGCAGCTTAGCAGACAGCCGTAATGAAAAACTGTTTTTT. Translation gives CASSLADSRNEKLFF.

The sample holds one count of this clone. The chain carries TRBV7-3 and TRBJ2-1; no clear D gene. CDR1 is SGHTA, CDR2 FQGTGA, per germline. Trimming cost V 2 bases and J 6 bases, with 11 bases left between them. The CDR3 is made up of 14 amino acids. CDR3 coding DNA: TGTGCCAGCAGCTTAGAAGCGAAACCCAATGAGCAGTTCTTC. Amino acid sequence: CASSLEAKPNEQFF.

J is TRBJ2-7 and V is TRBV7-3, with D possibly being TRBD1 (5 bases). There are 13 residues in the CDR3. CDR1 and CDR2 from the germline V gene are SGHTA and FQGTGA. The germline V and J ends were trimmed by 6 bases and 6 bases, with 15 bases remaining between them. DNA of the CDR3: TGTGCCAGCAGTTACACAGGTGCTGGCGAGCAGTACTTC. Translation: CASSYTGAGEQYF.

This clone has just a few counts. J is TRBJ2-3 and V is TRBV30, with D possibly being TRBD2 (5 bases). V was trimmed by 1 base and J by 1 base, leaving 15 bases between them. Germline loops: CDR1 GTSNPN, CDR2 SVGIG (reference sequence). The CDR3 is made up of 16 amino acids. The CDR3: CAWSDLTKDRTDTQYF. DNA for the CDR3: TGTGCCTGGAGTGACCTGACTAAGGACCGCACAGATACGCAGTATTTT.

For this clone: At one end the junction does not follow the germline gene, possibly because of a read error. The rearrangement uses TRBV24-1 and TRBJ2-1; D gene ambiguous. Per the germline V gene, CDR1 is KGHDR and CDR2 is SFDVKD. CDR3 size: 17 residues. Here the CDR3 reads CATSDRARGASNNEQFF. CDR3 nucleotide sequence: TGTGCCACCAGTGATCGAGCTAGAGGAGCCTCCAACAATGAGCAGTTCTTC.

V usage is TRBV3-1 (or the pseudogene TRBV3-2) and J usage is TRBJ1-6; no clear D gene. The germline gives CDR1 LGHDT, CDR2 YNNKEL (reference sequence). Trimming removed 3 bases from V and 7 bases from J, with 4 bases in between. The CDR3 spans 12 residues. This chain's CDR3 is CASSQGNSPLHF. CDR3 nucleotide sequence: TGTGCCAGCAGCCAGGGGAATTCACCCCTCCACTTT.

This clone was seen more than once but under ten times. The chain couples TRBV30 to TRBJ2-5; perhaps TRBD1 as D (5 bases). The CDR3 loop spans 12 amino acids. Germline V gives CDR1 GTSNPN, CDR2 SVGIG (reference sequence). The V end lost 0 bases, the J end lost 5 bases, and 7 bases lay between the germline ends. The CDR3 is CAWSVQEETQYF. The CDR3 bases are TGTGCCTGGAGTGTACAGGAGGAGACCCAGTACTTC.

The CDR3 nucleotides read TGTGCCAGCAGCGTAGGACAGCTCCTCTTCGGCTACACCTTC. Translation gives CASSVGQLLFGYTF. The chain employs TRBV5-4 and TRBJ1-2; D might be TRBD1 (6 bases). The V gene's germline CDR1 is SGHNT and CDR2 YYREEE (reference sequence). The CDR3 covers 14 residues. Between the trimmed V and J ends, which lost 4 bases and 8 bases, there was a span of 18 bases.

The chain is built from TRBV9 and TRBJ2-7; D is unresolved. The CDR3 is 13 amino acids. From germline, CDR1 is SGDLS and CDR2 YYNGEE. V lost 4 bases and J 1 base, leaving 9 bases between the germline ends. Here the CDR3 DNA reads TGTGCCAGCAGCTCCCCCCAATCCTACGAGCAGTACTTC. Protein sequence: CASSSPQSYEQYF.